This T cell receptor (beta chain) stems from a study of blood T cell repertoires in COVID-19. Study at large: T cells, B-cell-depleted T cells, or PBMCs supplied cDNA or gDNA.

Sequencing was performed with immunoSEQ multiplex PCR; in TCRdb, only in-frame clones are kept and a portion is missing. This table holds roughly 130,000 clones, about 80% found once. The TCR sequence derives from a man aged 40-49 years with active or convalescent COVID-19. Sequenced sample: peripheral blood.

The CDR3 bases are TGTGCCAGCAGTACACGGGGGAACAATCAGCCCCAGCATTTT. Protein product: CASSTRGNNQPQHF. The rearrangement joins TRBV6-1 to TRBJ1-5; perhaps TRBD1 as D (5 bases). V was pared by 5 bases and J by 3 bases, with 11 bases between. The CDR3 length is 14 residues. Germline V gene data show CDR1 as MNHNS and CDR2 as SASEGT.